One sample yielded the 27 T cell receptor beta chains listed below, sequenced in a study of shared clonotypes between healthy human individuals (dated by TCRdb to 2019 to 2021). The library was prepared using the immunoSEQ multiplex PCR assay. The source is immuneACCESS, and TCRdb retained only in-frame sequences with V and J called. Part of the clones is not carried over; for the studies checked, unresolved V genes explain less than half of this, and the remainder is unexplained. The sample table holds over 950,000 clones, of which roughly 77% were seen once. The top ten clonotypes cover 0.89% of the sample. Sequencing input: memory CD4+ T cells from PBMCs. Per the publication, the cell subset or site label means: CD45RA-negative fraction. The receptors come from a man younger than 30 in good health. Some clones in this sample may be carry-over from other donors' samples.

The V and J genes are TRBV7-2 and TRBJ1-1; no firm D call. With 3 bases removed from V and 5 bases from J, the gap between germline ends came to 13 bases. The CDR3 covers 14 residues. Germline values: CDR1 SGHTA, CDR2 FQGNSA. In DNA, the CDR3 is TGTGCCAGCAGCTTTGGGCCCAGGTTGACTGAAGCTTTCTTT. Encoded protein: CASSFGPRLTEAFF.

DNA of the CDR3: TGTGCCAGTAGTACCAGGAACACTGAAGCTTTCTTT. Amino acids: CASSTRNTEAFF. This chain joins TRBV19 and TRBJ1-1; D remains unclear. Trimming took off 4 bases at V and 1 base at J, with 4 bases between the two ends. Per germline, CDR1 LNHDA and CDR2 SQIVND (reference sequence). The CDR3 is made up of 12 amino acids.

The chain links TRBV15 to TRBJ1-2, with D unresolved. The V gene lost 0 bases and the J gene lost 4 bases, with 9 bases spanning the gap. The germline V gene has CDR1 LNHNV and CDR2 YYDKDF (reference sequence). The CDR3 extends over 14 amino acids. The CDR3 protein is CATSRDGLGYGYTF. The CDR3 DNA reads TGTGCCACCAGCAGAGATGGCTTGGGCTATGGCTACACCTTC.

This clone was counted only a few times. V is TRBV2 and J is TRBJ2-5; D gene unclear. Trimming took off 5 bases at V and 5 bases at J, with 12 bases between the two ends. CDR3 length: 13 residues. Germline loops: CDR1 SNHLY, CDR2 FYNNEI. CDR3 nucleotides: TGTGCCAGCAGTCCTCGTTTAGGGGAGACCCAGTACTTC. This encodes CASSPRLGETQYF.

This chain connects TRBV7-2 to TRBJ1-1; D may be TRBD1 (6 bases). V was shortened by 0 bases and J by 0 bases, with 8 bases between the two germline ends. Germline CDR1 and CDR2: SGHTA and FQGNSA. CDR3 length equals 15 residues. CDR3 nucleotide sequence: TGTGCCAGCAGCTTAGCGACAGGTGTGAACACTGAAGCTTTCTTT. It yields the protein CASSLATGVNTEAFF.

The chain carries TRBV5-1 and TRBJ2-7; 8 bases are a match to TRBD1. J lost 4 bases, V lost 0 bases, and 9 bases had no gene match. This CDR3 comprises 16 residues. Germline-derived CDR1 and CDR2 are SGHRS and YFSETQ. DNA of the CDR3: TGCGCCAGCAGCTTGGCCGTTGGGGACAGGTTGTACGAGCAGTACTTC. This encodes CASSLAVGDRLYEQYF.

The chain combines TRBV27 with TRBJ1-1, with 8 bases identical to TRBD1. J lost 3 bases, V lost 2 bases, and 5 bases had no gene match. Germline V gene lookup returns CDR1 MNHEY and CDR2 SMNVEV (reference sequence). The CDR3 length is 15 residues. The DNA of the CDR3 is TGTGCCAGCAGTTTACAGGGGGCCCCACACACTGAAGCTTTCTTT. It is translated as CASSLQGAPHTEAFF.

The J gene is TRBJ2-5, the V gene TRBV11-3, with TRBD2 as a possible D gene (6 bases). The CDR3 sequence is 15 residues long. Germline lookup yields CDR1 SGHNT and CDR2 YENEEA. Between the trimmed V and J ends, which lost 5 bases and 5 bases, there was a span of 18 bases. The CDR3 DNA follows: TGTGCCAGCAGCAAAGACGGGAGAATAGCTGAGACCCAGTACTTC. Protein product: CASSKDGRIAETQYF.

The chain's CDR3 is CASSLTASGGFETQYF. The CDR3 nucleotides read TGCGCCAGCAGCTTGACGGCTAGCGGGGGGTTTGAGACCCAGTACTTC. V is TRBV5-1 and J is TRBJ2-5; 11 bases are a match to TRBD2. V trimming: 1 base; J trimming: 5 bases; junction bases outside the gene matches: 7. CDR1 is SGHRS and CDR2 is YFSETQ in the germline V gene. The CDR3 extends over 16 amino acids.

The chain carries TRBV6-6 and TRBJ2-7; D remains ambiguous. Per germline, CDR1 MNHNY and CDR2 SVGAGI (reference sequence). Trimming removed 6 bases from V and 5 bases from J, with 17 bases in between. This CDR3 contains 14 residues. In DNA, the CDR3 is TGTGCCAGCAGGCGAGAGCTGGCTGGGGACGAGCAGTACTTC. It yields the protein CASRRELAGDEQYF.

This sequence joins TRBV2 and TRBJ2-5; D is uncertain. The germline V gene encodes CDR1 SNHLY and CDR2 FYNNEI. The CDR3 is made up of 13 amino acids. V was shortened by 1 base and J by 6 bases, with 9 bases between the two germline ends. The CDR3 reads CASSEESSQTQYF. DNA of the CDR3: TGTGCCAGCAGTGAAGAGTCGAGTCAGACCCAGTACTTC.

The gene calls are TRBV9 and TRBJ2-2; perhaps TRBD2 as D (6 bases). This CDR3 is built from 16 residues. V shed 4 bases and J shed 1 base, with 14 bases lying between them. Germline values: CDR1 SGDLS, CDR2 YYNGEE. CDR3: CASSPRWGGNTGELFF. CDR3 nucleotide sequence: TGTGCCAGCAGCCCTCGTTGGGGAGGGAACACCGGGGAGCTGTTTTTT.

A single count supports this clone. Other DNA sequences in this sample translate to the same CDR3. The chain uses TRBV28 and TRBJ2-6; D gene ambiguous. The CDR3 is 12 amino acids. The V and J ends lost 6 bases and 0 bases respectively, with 0 bases between them. Germline V gene lookup returns CDR1 MDHEN and CDR2 SYDVKM. The CDR3 sequence is CASSSGANVLTF. For the CDR3, the DNA is TGTGCCAGCAGCTCTGGGGCCAACGTCCTGACTTTC.

This chain connects TRBV7-8 to TRBJ1-2, with 9 bases matching TRBD1. Trimming took 2 bases from V and 8 from J; bases not matched to a gene: 9. The CDR3 is 15 amino acids. Germline CDR1 SGHVS, CDR2 FQNEAQ. CDR3 region: CASSLLVQGAVGYTF. The CDR3 DNA sequence: TGTGCCAGCAGCTTATTGGTACAGGGGGCGGTGGGCTACACCTTC.

V and J are TRBV5-1 and TRBJ1-2, with 7 nucleotides matching TRBD1. CDR3 size: 13 residues. The germline gives CDR1 SGHRS, CDR2 YFSETQ. Trimming took 4 bases from V and 4 from J; bases not matched to a gene: 4. The CDR3 bases are TGCGCCAGCAGCCAAGACAGGGTCTATGGCTACACCTTC. It specifies CASSQDRVYGYTF.

The chain employs TRBV19 and TRBJ1-1; 9 bases match TRBD1. This CDR3 has 17 residues. Per the germline V gene, CDR1 is LNHDA and CDR2 is SQIVND (reference sequence). V lost 6 bases, J lost 4 bases, and 15 bases stayed unmatched. DNA for the CDR3: TGTGCCAGTAGATCGGCTCGTTCCGGGACAGGGACCACTGAAGCTTTCTTT. Protein: CASRSARSGTGTTEAFF.

The rearrangement links TRBV28 to TRBJ1-5, with a weak D call TRBD1 (6 bases). The V gene's germline CDR1 is MDHEN and CDR2 SYDVKM. V lost 2 bases, J lost 6 bases, and 11 bases lay in between. The CDR3 has 14 amino acids. CDR3 in DNA: TGTGCCAGCAGTTTAGGGGGGCGAGGTCAGCCCCAGCATTTT. Its protein is CASSLGGRGQPQHF.

This chain uses TRBV21-1 with TRBJ1-2; the D segment call TRBD1 is taken from the table without a DNA check. TRBV21-1 represents a pseudogene. There are 17 residues in the CDR3. The CDR3 is CASSTPGRDSINYGYTF. The CDR3 DNA reads TGTGCCAGCAGCACACCGGGGCGGGACAGCATTAACTATGGCTACACCTTC.

The sample holds a few counts of this clone. The identical CDR3 is also encoded by other nucleotide sequences in the sample. The chain uses TRBV5-1 and TRBJ1-2, with D hard to call. The CDR3 contains 13 residues. With 0 bases removed from V and 4 bases from J, the gap between germline ends came to 7 bases. Germline V gene lookup returns CDR1 SGHRS and CDR2 YFSETQ. The CDR3 DNA is TGCGCCAGCAGCTTGGGGCAGCGCTATGGCTACACCTTC. This sequence encodes CASSLGQRYGYTF.

The gene calls are TRBV11-2 and TRBJ2-3, with D possibly being TRBD1 or TRBD2 (5 bases each). The V and J ends lost 1 base and 0 bases respectively, with 20 bases between them. This CDR3 comprises 19 residues. Germline-derived CDR1 and CDR2 are SGHAT and FQNNGV. The CDR3 DNA sequence: TGTGCCAGCAGCTTAGGGTGGGGACGAACGGAGCCTAGCACAGATACGCAGTATTTT. Translated: CASSLGWGRTEPSTDTQYF.

This chain uses TRBV6-6 with TRBJ2-7; 7 positions agree with TRBD1. Trimming at V came to 6 bases and at J to 1 base, leaving 9 bases not matched to a gene. This CDR3 has 15 amino acids. Germline CDR1 and CDR2: MNHNY and SVGAGI (reference sequence). In DNA form, the CDR3 reads TGTGCCAGCAGACCGATGGACAGGATTTCCTACGAGCAGTACTTC. Translated, it gives CASRPMDRISYEQYF.

This clone showed up just a few times. This rearrangement joins TRBV30 to TRBJ1-2; 7 nucleotides agree with TRBD1. Germline lookup yields CDR1 GTSNPN and CDR2 SVGIG (reference sequence). The V and J ends lost 3 bases and 5 bases, in that order; junction bases with no gene match: 9. There are 14 residues in the CDR3. CDR3 in amino acids: CAWRSGRGNYGYTF. DNA for the CDR3: TGTGCCTGGAGATCGGGCAGGGGGAATTATGGCTACACCTTC. Supplemented by reference TRBV30 and TRBJ1-2, the full variable domain reads SQTIHQWPATLVQPVGSPLSLECTVEGTSNPNLYWYRQAAGRGLQLLFYSVGIGQISSEVPQNLSASRPQDRQFILSSKKLLLSDSGFYLCAWRSGRGNYGYTFGSGTRLTVV.

The chain uses TRBV15 and TRBJ1-1; D is perhaps TRBD1 (6 bases). This CDR3 spans 12 amino acids. Germline CDR1 and CDR2: LNHNV and YYDKDF (reference sequence). V was clipped by 5 bases and J by 7 bases, with 11 bases between them. The CDR3 region is CATSAQQGEAFF. CDR3 in DNA: TGTGCCACCAGCGCCCAACAGGGTGAAGCTTTCTTT.

The rearrangement joins TRBV27 to TRBJ2-3, with 7 bases identical to TRBD2. Germline CDR1 is MNHEY and CDR2 is SMNVEV (reference sequence). CDR3 size: 13 residues. The CDR3: CCRGRDNTDTQYF. The CDR3 DNA reads TGTTGCCGGGGGAGGGATAACACAGATACGCAGTATTTT.

This clone was seen a single time. The chain has TRBV6-1 and TRBJ2-4; 13 bases match TRBD2. Trimming removed 7 bases from V and 8 bases from J; junction bases left unmatched: 8. The CDR3 is made up of 15 amino acids. Per germline, CDR1 MNHNS and CDR2 SASEGT. The CDR3 DNA is TGTGCCAGCAATACACTAGCGGGAGGGCTTGACATTCAGTACTTC. Protein product: CASNTLAGGLDIQYF.

The V call is TRBV15, the J call TRBJ2-5, with TRBD1 identical over 10 bases. From germline, CDR1 is LNHNV and CDR2 YYDKDF (reference sequence). The CDR3 runs to 16 residues. J gave up 6 bases and V 1 base, and 8 bases lay outside the gene matches. The CDR3 nucleotides read TGTGCCACCAGCAGAGCTACGGGACAGGGGACGCAGACCCAGTACTTC. Its translation is CATSRATGQGTQTQYF.

The chain employs TRBV6-4 and TRBJ2-7; tentatively, D is TRBD2 (6 bases). The V gene's germline CDR1 is MRHNA and CDR2 SNTAGT. The CDR3 runs 13 residues. The V and J ends lost 4 bases and 9 bases respectively, with 16 bases between them. CDR3 region: CASSVGPSDRQYF. DNA of the CDR3: TGTGCCAGCAGTGTAGGTCCTAGCGATCGGCAGTACTTC.